The rows below give T cell receptor beta chains drawn from one sample of a study of T cell responses to AZD1222 COVID-19 vaccine. Assay used: immunoSEQ multiplex PCR; TCRdb lists only in-frame clones, some missing. The sample yields 100,000 to 130,000 clones, approximately 89% seen once. The sample was peripheral blood, taken on day 0 of AZD1222 vaccination. The receptors originated from an adult in good health. The CDR3 runs from the conserved cysteine through the conserved F or W. Each record gives: V gene, D gene, J gene, clone size, CDR3 protein, CDR3 DNA. The D gene is left open where the match is weak. For some rows the clone size is stated as once, few or many, or as a class when expanded; others skip it.

TRBV5-1	TRBD1	TRBJ1-4	NA	CASSFDRANEKLFF	TGCGCCAGCAGCTTCGACAGGGCAAATGAAAAACTGTTTTTT
TRBV4-1	NA	TRBJ1-4	once	CASSQIRTTNEKLFF	TGCGCCAGCAGCCAAATTAGAACAACTAATGAAAAACTGTTTTTT
TRBV2	NA	TRBJ1-1	NA	CASAGVGREITEAFF	TGTGCCAGCGCGGGTGTTGGCAGAGAGATCACTGAAGCTTTCTTT
TRBV10-3	NA	TRBJ1-5	NA	CAISESTAQPQHF	TGTGCCATCAGTGAGTCGACCGCTCAGCCCCAGCATTTT
TRBV6-1	TRBD1	TRBJ2-1	NA	CASSERGGGSYNEQFF	TGTGCCAGCAGTGAAAGAGGGGGCGGATCCTACAATGAGCAGTTCTTC
TRBV7-8	NA	TRBJ1-2	NA	CASSLASRQGDGYTF	TGTGCCAGCAGCTTAGCCTCTCGGCAGGGAGATGGCTACACCTTC
TRBV6-5	NA	TRBJ1-5	NA	CASRRYGTNQPQHF	TGTGCCAGCAGACGATACGGGACGAATCAGCCCCAGCATTTT
TRBV9	NA	TRBJ1-3	NA	CASSARMASTGNTIYF	TGTGCCAGCAGCGCTAGAATGGCGAGTACCGGAAACACCATATATTTT
TRBV19	TRBD1	TRBJ1-6	NA	CASSTPRDSGNSPLHF	TGTGCCAGTAGTACCCCCCGGGACAGTGGTAATTCACCCCTCCACTTT
TRBV4-2	TRBD2	TRBJ2-2	NA	CASSQTSSGGALGELFF	TGTGCCAGCAGCCAAACGTCTTCCGGGGGGGCCCTCGGGGAGCTGTTTTTT
TRBV7-6	NA	TRBJ1-1	NA	CASSLDWGAEAFF	TGTGCCAGCAGCTTAGATTGGGGCGCTGAAGCTTTCTTT
TRBV4-2	TRBD2	TRBJ2-3	NA	CASSQAGGVGDTQYF	TGTGCCAGCAGCCAGGCGGGAGGGGTTGGAGATACGCAGTATTTT
TRBV10-3	NA	TRBJ1-2	NA	CAISESNYGYTF	TGTGCCATCAGTGAGTCTAACTATGGCTACACCTTC
TRBV7-2	TRBD1	TRBJ2-1	NA	CASSSGQGRYNEQFF	TGTGCCAGCAGCTCGGGACAGGGGAGGTACAATGAGCAGTTCTTC
TRBV21-1	NA	TRBJ2-5	NA	CASSKRPMQETQYF	TGTGCCAGCAGCAAACGACCCATGCAGGAGACCCAGTACTTC
TRBV5-1	NA	TRBJ1-6	NA	CASSLGFYRVNSPLHF	TGCGCCAGCAGCTTGGGGTTTTACAGGGTTAATTCACCCCTCCACTTT
TRBV6-6	NA	TRBJ1-3	once	CASSRPKIKGSGNTIYF	TGTGCCAGCAGTCGACCTAAAATCAAGGGCTCTGGAAACACCATATATTTT
TRBV5-6	TRBD1	TRBJ2-7	NA	CASSTLGTGSYEQYF	TGTGCCAGCAGCACCCTTGGGACAGGGTCCTACGAGCAGTACTTC
TRBV5-1	TRBD1	TRBJ1-2	NA	CATSATGTGHGYTF	TGCGCCACTTCGGCAACCGGGACAGGGCATGGCTACACCTTC
TRBV10-3	TRBD1	TRBJ2-2	NA	CAISVDRGPGELFF	TGTGCCATCAGTGTGGACAGGGGGCCCGGGGAGCTGTTTTTT
TRBV5-1	TRBD1	TRBJ2-7	NA	CASSLVGQGPNEQYF	TGCGCCAGCAGCTTGGTTGGACAGGGACCAAACGAGCAGTACTTC
TRBV4-2	TRBD1	TRBJ2-1	NA	CASSQRGQVGNEQFF	TGTGCCAGCAGCCAACGGGGACAGGTAGGCAATGAGCAGTTCTTC
TRBV5-1	TRBD2	TRBJ2-7	NA	CASSSPGLLSYEQYF	TGCGCCAGCAGCTCCCCGGGACTACTCTCCTACGAGCAGTACTTC
TRBV27	NA	TRBJ1-6	NA	CASSLSGALVGAYNSPLHF	TGTGCCAGCAGTTTGTCAGGGGCACTGGTGGGGGCCTATAATTCACCCCTCCACTTT
TRBV27	NA	TRBJ2-5	NA	CASSFEPQETQYF	TGTGCCAGCAGTTTCGAGCCACAAGAGACCCAGTACTTC
TRBV19	TRBD1	TRBJ1-2	NA	CASSSGRGIGGYTF	TGTGCCAGTAGTAGCGGCAGGGGGATTGGTGGCTACACCTTC
TRBV2	NA	TRBJ2-4	NA	CASSEAPWSGYF	TGTGCCAGCAGTGAAGCGCCCTGGTCTGGGTACTTC
TRBV7-6	TRBD2	TRBJ2-7	NA	CASSPPAGGAYEQYF	TGTGCCAGCAGCCCCCCTGCGGGGGGGGCCTACGAGCAGTACTTC
TRBV7-2	NA	TRBJ1-2	NA	CASSLVGGLEDGYTF	TGTGCCAGCAGCTTAGTCGGGGGCCTTGAGGATGGCTACACCTTC